This is a list of T cell receptor beta chains from one sample in a study of OX40 agonist ivuxolimab in advanced cancers. Generated by immunoSEQ multiplex PCR, the TCRdb table keeps only in-frame clones and is missing some. The sample carries 85,000 to 100,000 clones, roughly 95% recorded once. The source was CD4+ or CD8+ T cells sorted from blood, collected in a trial of the OX40 agonist ivuxolimab. These receptors originate from an adult with an advanced solid tumor such as melanoma, head and neck, liver or kidney cancer. Each CDR3 is given with its conserved first and last residue. A D gene is named only where the DNA matches it firmly. A clone size is listed for some rows: how often the clone was seen (once, few, many), or a class if it is expanded.

V,size,D,J,CDR3,DNA
TRBV7-2,-,-,TRBJ1-5,CASSFGQGGRNQPQHF,TGTGCCAGCAGCTTTGGGCAGGGAGGGCGCAATCAGCCCCAGCATTTT
TRBV4-1,once,-,TRBJ2-1,CASSQARQAPQKQFF,TGCGCCAGCAGCCAAGCAAGGCAGGCGCCGCAGAAGCAGTTCTTC
TRBV5-1,-,TRBD1,TRBJ2-7,CASKQGPSSYEQYF,TGCGCCAGCAAACAGGGGCCAAGCTCCTACGAGCAGTACTTC
TRBV18,-,-,TRBJ2-7,CASSPRDLTAAGEQYF,TGTGCCAGCTCACCCCGGGACCTCACGGCCGCGGGGGAGCAGTACTTC
TRBV5-5,once,TRBD1,TRBJ2-7,CASSHGTAVYEQYF,TGTGCCAGCAGCCACGGGACAGCCGTCTACGAGCAGTACTTC
TRBV29-1,-,-,TRBJ2-1,CSSLAPTRNEQFF,TGCAGCAGCCTAGCACCGACTAGGAATGAGCAGTTCTTC
TRBV27,once,-,TRBJ2-2,CASSLSRQGGSGELFF,TGTGCCAGCAGTTTATCACGGCAGGGTGGATCCGGGGAGCTGTTTTTT
TRBV7-9,-,-,TRBJ2-3,CASSPPGSDTQYF,TGTGCCAGCAGCCCCCCTGGGTCAGATACGCAGTATTTT
TRBV7-9,-,-,TRBJ1-2,CASSLKHYGYTF,TGTGCCAGCAGCTTAAAACACTATGGCTACACCTTC
TRBV18,-,-,TRBJ1-4,CASSPSAGLREKLFF,TGTGCCAGCTCACCATCGGCGGGGCTTCGCGAAAAACTGTTTTTT
TRBV5-1,-,-,TRBJ1-6,CASSLVAGNSPLHF,TGCGCCAGCAGCTTGGTGGCGGGGAATTCACCCCTCCACTTT
TRBV6-6,-,-,TRBJ1-5,CAAARVGNQPQHF,TGTGCCGCAGCCAGGGTGGGCAATCAGCCCCAGCATTTT
TRBV9,-,TRBD1,TRBJ2-1,CASSVVGDRYNEQFF,TGTGCCAGCAGCGTAGTCGGGGACAGATACAATGAGCAGTTCTTC
TRBV6-4,-,-,TRBJ2-7,CASSAARAGNSYEQYF,TGTGCCAGCAGTGCAGCTCGGGCAGGGAACTCCTACGAGCAGTACTTC
TRBV10-1,-,TRBD1,TRBJ1-6,CASRTGTGDLYNSPLHF,TGCGCCAGCAGGACCGGGACAGGGGATCTTTATAATTCACCCCTCCACTTT
TRBV5-4,-,-,TRBJ2-7,CASSLAASHSYEQYF,TGTGCCAGCAGCTTGGCAGCGAGCCACAGTTACGAGCAGTACTTC
TRBV7-2,-,-,TRBJ2-7,CASSLRRQSLGSSGEQYF,TGTGCCAGCAGCTTAAGGCGTCAGAGTCTCGGCAGTTCAGGCGAGCAGTACTTC
TRBV5-1,-,-,TRBJ1-4,CASSSREGDEKLFF,TGCGCCAGCAGCTCCAGGGAGGGAGATGAAAAACTGTTTTTT
TRBV27,-,-,TRBJ1-4,CASSPTFLPVATNEKLFF,TGTGCCAGCAGCCCTACCTTTCTCCCAGTTGCAACTAATGAAAAACTGTTTTTT
TRBV29-1,-,TRBD1,TRBJ1-1,CSVEGRGPEAFF,TGCAGCGTTGAGGGCAGGGGGCCTGAAGCTTTCTTT
TRBV2,once,TRBD1,TRBJ2-3,CASSPGQVTDTQYF,TGTGCCAGCAGTCCCGGACAGGTCACAGATACGCAGTATTTT
TRBV18,once,-,TRBJ2-1,CASYTAVPTKGKRRDGDYNEQFF,TGTGCCAGCTACACAGCAGTCCCTACCAAGGGAAAGCGTCGGGACGGCGACTACAATGAGCAGTTCTTC
TRBV28,-,TRBD1,TRBJ2-7,CASTLGQWNYEQYF,TGTGCCAGCACCCTGGGACAGTGGAACTACGAGCAGTACTTC
TRBV7-2,-,-,TRBJ1-5,CASSPAGGAGQPQHF,TGTGCCAGCAGCCCGGCGGGGGGAGCGGGTCAGCCCCAGCATTTT
TRBV2,-,TRBD1,TRBJ1-5,CASRDRENQPQHF,TGTGCCAGCCGGGACAGGGAAAATCAGCCCCAGCATTTT
TRBV5-1,-,-,TRBJ2-2,CASSVGSGTLTGELFF,TGCGCCAGCAGCGTGGGCTCCGGGACCCTCACCGGGGAGCTGTTTTTT
TRBV30,-,-,TRBJ2-1,CAWSRKGDAYNEQFF,TGTGCCTGGAGTCGGAAGGGGGACGCCTACAATGAGCAGTTCTTC
TRBV9,-,TRBD2,TRBJ2-3,CASSAPGLGGTDTQYF,TGTGCCAGCAGCGCCCCGGGACTAGGTGGCACAGATACGCAGTATTTT
TRBV28,-,-,TRBJ1-1,CASREDSVNTEAFF,TGTGCCAGCAGAGAGGACAGCGTGAACACTGAAGCTTTCTTT
TRBV7-7,once,TRBD2,TRBJ2-3,CASSPLAGITDTQYF,TGTGCTAGCAGCCCCCTAGCGGGAATAACAGATACGCAGTATTTT
TRBV5-1,-,-,TRBJ1-3,CASSLGGLAGHSGNTIYF,TGCGCCAGCAGCTTAGGGGGATTAGCAGGGCACTCTGGAAACACCATATATTTT
TRBV5-1,once,-,TRBJ2-1,CASSLEGGRGGKFF,TGCGCCAGCAGCTTGGAGGGGGGACGGGGAGGAAAGTTCTTC
TRBV19,-,TRBD2,TRBJ2-1,CASSPQTSGGNEQFF,TGTGCCAGTAGCCCACAGACTAGCGGGGGAAATGAGCAGTTCTTC
TRBV6-6,-,TRBD1,TRBJ1-2,CASIFNRGLNYGYTF,TGTGCCAGCATTTTTAACAGGGGCTTAAACTATGGCTACACCTTC
TRBV21-1,-,-,TRBJ2-4,CASSKATSGDLAKNIQYF,TGTGCCAGCAGCAAAGCGACTAGCGGAGACCTAGCCAAAAACATTCAGTACTTC
TRBV7-3,-,-,TRBJ1-5,CASSLTGGGGQPQHF,TGTGCCAGCAGCTTAACAGGAGGGGGAGGCCAGCCCCAGCATTTT
TRBV19,-,-,TRBJ1-1,CASSIEGQRRTAFF,TGTGCCAGTAGTATCGAGGGGCAGAGGCGCACAGCTTTCTTT
TRBV10-3,-,-,TRBJ2-1,CAISGGRPRGRNEQFF,TGTGCCATCAGTGGTGGCAGGCCTCGAGGTCGCAATGAGCAGTTCTTC
TRBV19,-,TRBD1,TRBJ2-7,CATGQGVYEQYF,TGTGCCACCGGACAGGGGGTCTACGAGCAGTACTTC
TRBV6-5,-,-,TRBJ1-3,CASSYSGLDGNTIYF,TGTGCCAGCAGTTACTCGGGACTTGATGGAAACACCATATATTTT
TRBV4-3,-,-,TRBJ1-3,CASSPRLDGGREISGNTIYF,TGCGCCAGCAGCCCGCGCCTCGACGGCGGCAGAGAGATCTCTGGAAACACCATATATTTT
TRBV12-5,-,-,TRBJ2-3,CASAGGTFSTDTQYF,TGTGCTAGTGCCGGAGGTACCTTTAGCACAGATACGCAGTATTTT
TRBV30,-,-,TRBJ2-1,CAWGGLRDEQFF,TGTGCCTGGGGCGGACTCCGGGATGAGCAGTTCTTC
TRBV5-4,once,-,TRBJ2-7,CASSFNSYEQYF,TGTGCCAGCAGCTTTAACTCCTACGAGCAGTACTTC
TRBV6-6,-,-,TRBJ2-7,CASSLDRGREQYF,TGTGCCAGCAGTTTAGATCGGGGTAGGGAGCAGTACTTC
TRBV11-2,-,TRBD1,TRBJ2-5,CASSLETGYPPRTQYF,TGTGCCAGCAGCCTCGAGACAGGGTACCCTCCAAGGACCCAGTACTTC
TRBV6-5,-,TRBD1,TRBJ2-7,CASSYTGQGREQYF,TGTGCCAGCAGTTACACAGGACAGGGTCGCGAGCAGTACTTC
TRBV5-1,-,-,TRBJ1-6,CASSSTEDSPLHF,TGCGCCAGCAGCTCCACTGAAGATTCACCCCTCCACTTT
TRBV7-9,-,-,TRBJ2-1,CASSFTSGGLEQFF,TGTGCCAGCAGCTTTACCTCGGGGGGCCTTGAGCAGTTCTTC
TRBV21-1,-,-,TRBJ2-4,CASLQDRGPGKNIQYF,TGTGCCAGCCTCCAGGACAGGGGGCCTGGCAAAAACATTCAGTACTTC
TRBV19,-,TRBD2,TRBJ2-7,CASSTGLAGPFPASEQYF,TGTGCCAGTAGTACCGGACTAGCGGGACCTTTTCCCGCTAGCGAGCAGTACTTC
TRBV30,-,-,TRBJ1-1,CAWSGTEAFF,TGTGCCTGGAGTGGCACTGAAGCTTTCTTT
TRBV5-1,-,TRBD1,TRBJ2-3,CASSLRSGGEDTQYF,TGCGCCAGCAGCTTGAGGTCAGGGGGCGAAGATACGCAGTATTTT
TRBV5-1,-,-,TRBJ1-2,CASSLGVTNYGYTF,TGCGCCAGCAGCTTAGGGGTTACTAACTATGGCTACACCTTC
TRBV6-6,once,-,TRBJ1-4,CASSLGTGASEGKLFF,TGTGCCAGCAGTTTGGGTACGGGGGCCTCTGAGGGGAAACTGTTTTTT
TRBV6-1,-,-,TRBJ1-1,CASSERMAGKTEAFF,TGTGCCAGCAGTGAACGCATGGCGGGGAAGACTGAAGCTTTCTTT
TRBV7-9,-,-,TRBJ2-1,CASSRRAGENNEQFF,TGTGCCAGCAGCCGGCGGGCAGGGGAAAACAATGAGCAGTTCTTC
TRBV10-1,-,TRBD2,TRBJ2-1,CASSGGEREGNEQFF,TGCGCCAGCAGCGGTGGGGAGCGGGAGGGCAATGAGCAGTTCTTC
TRBV27,once,TRBD2,TRBJ2-7,CASSYLAGVSYEQYF,TGTGCCAGCAGTTACCTAGCGGGAGTGTCCTACGAGCAGTACTTC
TRBV5-1,-,TRBD1,TRBJ2-2,CASSRQTGGTGELFF,TGCGCCAGCAGCCGTCAGACAGGGGGAACCGGGGAGCTGTTTTTT